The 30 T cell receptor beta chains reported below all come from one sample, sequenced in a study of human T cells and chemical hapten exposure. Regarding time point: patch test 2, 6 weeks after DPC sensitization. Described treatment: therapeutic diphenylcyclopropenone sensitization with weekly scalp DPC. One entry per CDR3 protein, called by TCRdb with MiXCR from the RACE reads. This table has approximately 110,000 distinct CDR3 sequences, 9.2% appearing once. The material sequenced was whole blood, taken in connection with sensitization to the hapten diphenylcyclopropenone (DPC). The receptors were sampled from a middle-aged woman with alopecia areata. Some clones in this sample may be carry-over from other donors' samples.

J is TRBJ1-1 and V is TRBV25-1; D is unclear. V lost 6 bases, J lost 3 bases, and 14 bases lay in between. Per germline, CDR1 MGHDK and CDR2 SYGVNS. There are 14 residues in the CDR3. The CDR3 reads CASSRVAGDTEAFF. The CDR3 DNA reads TGTGCCAGCAGCCGCGTGGCAGGAGACACTGAAGCTTTCTTT.

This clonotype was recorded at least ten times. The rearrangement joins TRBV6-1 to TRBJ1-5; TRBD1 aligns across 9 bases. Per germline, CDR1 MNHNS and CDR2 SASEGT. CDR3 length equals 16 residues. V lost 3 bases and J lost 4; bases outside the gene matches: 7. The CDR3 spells CASSDPPGQGNQPQHF. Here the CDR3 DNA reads TGTGCCAGCAGTGATCCGCCGGGACAGGGAAATCAGCCCCAGCATTTT.

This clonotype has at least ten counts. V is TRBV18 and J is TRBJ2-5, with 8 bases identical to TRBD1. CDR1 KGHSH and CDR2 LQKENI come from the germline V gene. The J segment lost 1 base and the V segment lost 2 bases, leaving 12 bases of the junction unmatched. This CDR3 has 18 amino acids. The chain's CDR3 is CASSPGSRTGSVQETQYF. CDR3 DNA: TGTGCCAGCTCACCAGGAAGTAGGACAGGGTCGGTCCAAGAGACCCAGTACTTC.

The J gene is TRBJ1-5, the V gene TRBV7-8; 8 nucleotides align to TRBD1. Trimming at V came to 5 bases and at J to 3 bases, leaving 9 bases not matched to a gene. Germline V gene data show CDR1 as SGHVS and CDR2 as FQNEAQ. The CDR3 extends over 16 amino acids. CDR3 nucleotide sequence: TGTGCCAGCAGCCCAGTCAGGGGGCTTTCCAATCAGCCCCAGCATTTT. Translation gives CASSPVRGLSNQPQHF.

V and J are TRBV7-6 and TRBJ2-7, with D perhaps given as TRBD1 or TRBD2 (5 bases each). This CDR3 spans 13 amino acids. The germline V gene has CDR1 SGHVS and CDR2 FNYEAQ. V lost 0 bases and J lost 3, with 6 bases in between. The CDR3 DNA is TGTGCCAGCAGCTTAGCTGGGGGCTACGAGCAGTACTTC. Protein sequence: CASSLAGGYEQYF.

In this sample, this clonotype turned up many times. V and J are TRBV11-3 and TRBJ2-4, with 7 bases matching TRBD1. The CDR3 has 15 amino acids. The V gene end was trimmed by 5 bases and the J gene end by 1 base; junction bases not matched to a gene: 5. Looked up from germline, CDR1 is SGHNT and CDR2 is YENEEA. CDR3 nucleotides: TGTGCCAGCAGCGCGCGACAGGGCGCCAAAAACATTCAGTACTTC. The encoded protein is CASSARQGAKNIQYF.

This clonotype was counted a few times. The chain's CDR3 is CASSPRQRGPEAFF. CDR3 nucleotides: TGTGCCAGCAGCCCCCGTCAGAGGGGTCCTGAAGCTTTCTTT. The V gene is TRBV7-6, the J gene TRBJ1-1, with D perhaps TRBD1 (5 bases). Looked up from germline, CDR1 is SGHVS and CDR2 is FNYEAQ. Trimming cost V 5 bases and J 6 bases, with 16 bases left between them. This CDR3 is built from 14 residues.

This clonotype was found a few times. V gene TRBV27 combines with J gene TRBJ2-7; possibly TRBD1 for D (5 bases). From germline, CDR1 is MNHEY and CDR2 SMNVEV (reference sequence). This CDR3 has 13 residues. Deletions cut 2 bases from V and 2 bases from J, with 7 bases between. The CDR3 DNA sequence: TGTGCCAGCAGTTTAGACAGCACCTACGAGCAGTACTTC. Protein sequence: CASSLDSTYEQYF.

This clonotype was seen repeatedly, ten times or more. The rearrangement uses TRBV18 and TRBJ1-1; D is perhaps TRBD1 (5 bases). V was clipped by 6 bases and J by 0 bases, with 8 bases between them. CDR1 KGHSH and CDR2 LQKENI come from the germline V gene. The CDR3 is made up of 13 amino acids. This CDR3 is CASSGVLNTEAFF. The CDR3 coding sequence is TGTGCCAGCTCGGGGGTATTGAACACTGAAGCTTTCTTT.

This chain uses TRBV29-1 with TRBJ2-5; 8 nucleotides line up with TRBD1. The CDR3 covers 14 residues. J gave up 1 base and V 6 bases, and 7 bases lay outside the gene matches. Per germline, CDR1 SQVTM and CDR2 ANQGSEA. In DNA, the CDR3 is TGCAGCGTCAGGGGGCTCGGCCTCCAAGAGACCCAGTACTTC. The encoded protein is CSVRGLGLQETQYF.

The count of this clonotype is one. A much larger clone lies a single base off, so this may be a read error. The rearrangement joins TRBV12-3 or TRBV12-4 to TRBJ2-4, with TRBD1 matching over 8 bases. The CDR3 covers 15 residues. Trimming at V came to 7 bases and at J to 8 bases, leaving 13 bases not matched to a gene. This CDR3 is CASTGQGGLRDIQYF. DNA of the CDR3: TGTGCCAGCACCGGACAGGGAGGCCTAAGAGACATTCAGTACTTC.

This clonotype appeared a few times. The CDR3 sequence is CASSAGTGGASGYTF. The DNA of the CDR3 is TGTGCCAGCAGTGCGGGAACAGGGGGCGCCTCAGGCTACACCTTC. The chain combines TRBV28 with TRBJ1-2; TRBD1 matches at 9 bases. Losses at the gene ends were 5 bases for V and 8 bases for J; bases not matched to a gene: 12. Per the germline V gene, CDR1 is MDHEN and CDR2 is SYDVKM. CDR3 length: 15 residues.

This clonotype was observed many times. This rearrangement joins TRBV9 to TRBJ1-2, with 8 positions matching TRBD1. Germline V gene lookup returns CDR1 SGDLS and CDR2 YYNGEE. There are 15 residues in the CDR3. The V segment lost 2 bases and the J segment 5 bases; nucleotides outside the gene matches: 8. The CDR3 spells CASSVFGQGRYGYTF. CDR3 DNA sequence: TGTGCCAGCAGCGTCTTTGGACAGGGAAGGTATGGCTACACCTTC. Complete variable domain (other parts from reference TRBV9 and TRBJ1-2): DSGVTQTPKHLITATGQRVTLRCSPRSGDLSVYWYQQSLDQGLQFLIQYYNGEERAKGNILERFSAQQFPDLHSELNLSSLELGDSALYFCASSVFGQGRYGYTFGSGTRLTVV.

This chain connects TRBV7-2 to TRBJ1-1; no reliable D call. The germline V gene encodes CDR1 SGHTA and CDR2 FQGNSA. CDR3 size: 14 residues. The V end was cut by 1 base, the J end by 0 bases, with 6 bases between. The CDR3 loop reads CASSLVFVNTEAFF. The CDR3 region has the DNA TGTGCCAGCAGCTTAGTTTTCGTGAACACTGAAGCTTTCTTT.

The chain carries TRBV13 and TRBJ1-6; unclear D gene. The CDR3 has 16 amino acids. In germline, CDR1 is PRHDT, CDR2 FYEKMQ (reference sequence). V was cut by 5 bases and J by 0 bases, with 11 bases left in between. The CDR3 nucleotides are TGTGCCAGCAGCCCGGGCATAAGCTCCTATAATTCACCCCTCCACTTT. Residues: CASSPGISSYNSPLHF.

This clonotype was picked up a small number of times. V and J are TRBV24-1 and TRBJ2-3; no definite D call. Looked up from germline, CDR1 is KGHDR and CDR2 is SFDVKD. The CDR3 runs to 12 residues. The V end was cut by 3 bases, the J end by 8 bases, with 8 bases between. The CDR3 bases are TGTGCCACCAGTGATGTGGTCTTTACGCAGTATTTT. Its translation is CATSDVVFTQYF.

CDR3 sequence reads: CASSVFGAGIQETQYF. CDR3 DNA sequence: TGTGCCAGCAGCGTATTCGGCGCGGGGATCCAAGAGACCCAGTACTTC. The chain uses TRBV9 and TRBJ2-5; possible D gene TRBD2, 6 bases. Germline-derived CDR1 and CDR2 are SGDLS and YYNGEE. This CDR3 is built from 16 residues. The ends were cut back, 1 base at V and 1 base at J, with 14 bases in the middle.

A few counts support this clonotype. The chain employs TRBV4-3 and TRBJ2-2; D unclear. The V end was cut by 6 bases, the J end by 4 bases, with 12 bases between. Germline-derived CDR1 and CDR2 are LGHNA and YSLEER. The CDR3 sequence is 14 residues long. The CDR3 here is CASRATIATGELFF. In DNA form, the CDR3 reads TGCGCCAGCAGGGCGACCATTGCCACCGGGGAGCTGTTTTTT.

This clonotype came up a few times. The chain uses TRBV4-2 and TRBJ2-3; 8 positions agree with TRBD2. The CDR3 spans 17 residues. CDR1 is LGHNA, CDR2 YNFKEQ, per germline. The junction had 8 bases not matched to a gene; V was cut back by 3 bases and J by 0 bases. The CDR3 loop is CASSHPPGGGSTDTQYF. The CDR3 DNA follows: TGTGCCAGCAGCCACCCCCCCGGCGGGGGGAGCACAGATACGCAGTATTTT.

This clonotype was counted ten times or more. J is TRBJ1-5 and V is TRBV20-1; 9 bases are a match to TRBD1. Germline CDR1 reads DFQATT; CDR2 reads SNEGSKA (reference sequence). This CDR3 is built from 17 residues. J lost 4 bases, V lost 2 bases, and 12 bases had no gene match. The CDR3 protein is CSARKTGGAVKNQPQHF. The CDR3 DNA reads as TGCAGTGCTAGAAAAACAGGGGGCGCGGTCAAGAATCAGCCCCAGCATTTT.

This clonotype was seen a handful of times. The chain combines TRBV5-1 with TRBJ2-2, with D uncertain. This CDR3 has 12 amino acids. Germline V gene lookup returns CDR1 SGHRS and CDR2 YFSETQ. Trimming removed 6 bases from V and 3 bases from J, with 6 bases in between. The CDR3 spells CASTVYTGELFF. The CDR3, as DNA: TGCGCCAGCACGGTGTACACCGGGGAGCTGTTTTTT.

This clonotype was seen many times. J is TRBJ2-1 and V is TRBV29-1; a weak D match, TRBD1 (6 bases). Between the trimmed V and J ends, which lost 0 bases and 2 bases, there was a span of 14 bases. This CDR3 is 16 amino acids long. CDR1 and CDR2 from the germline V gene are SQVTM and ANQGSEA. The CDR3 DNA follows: TGCAGCGTTGAAGATAGAGCAGGGGCCGCCTACAATGAGCAGTTCTTC. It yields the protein CSVEDRAGAAYNEQFF.

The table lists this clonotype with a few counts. The CDR3 DNA reads as TGCGCCAGCAGCTTGGGGCAGGGGAAGACTGAAGCTTTCTTT. Protein sequence: CASSLGQGKTEAFF. This chain links TRBV5-1 with TRBJ1-1; maybe TRBD1 (6 bases). Germline CDR1 reads SGHRS; CDR2 reads YFSETQ. The CDR3 contains 14 residues. Trimming removed 0 bases at V and 5 bases at J, with 11 bases between.

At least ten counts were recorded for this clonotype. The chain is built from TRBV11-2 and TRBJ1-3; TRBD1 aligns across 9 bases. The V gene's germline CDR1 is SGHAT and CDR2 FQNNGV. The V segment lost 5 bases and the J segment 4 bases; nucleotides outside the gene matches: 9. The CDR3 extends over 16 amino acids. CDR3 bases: TGTGCCAGCAGCCCCCGGGACAGGGTAAAGGGAAACACCATATATTTT. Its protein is CASSPRDRVKGNTIYF. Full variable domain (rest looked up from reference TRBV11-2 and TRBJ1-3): EAGVAQSPRYKIIEKRQSVAFWCNPISGHATLYWYQQILGQGPKLLIQFQNNGVVDDSQLPKDRFSAERLKGVDSTLKIQPAKLEDSAVYLCASSPRDRVKGNTIYFGEGSWLTVV.

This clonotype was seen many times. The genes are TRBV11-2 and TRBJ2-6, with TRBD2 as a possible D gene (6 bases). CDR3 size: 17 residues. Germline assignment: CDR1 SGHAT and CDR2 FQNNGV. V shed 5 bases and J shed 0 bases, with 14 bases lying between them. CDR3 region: CASSPLVGGSGANVLTF. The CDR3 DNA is TGTGCCAGCAGCCCCCTAGTCGGGGGCTCTGGGGCCAACGTCCTGACTTTC.

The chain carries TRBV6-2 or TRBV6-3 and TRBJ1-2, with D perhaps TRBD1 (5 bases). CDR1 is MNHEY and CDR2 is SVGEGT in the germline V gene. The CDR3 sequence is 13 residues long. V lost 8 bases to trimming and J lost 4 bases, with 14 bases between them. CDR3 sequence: CASAMAGIYGYTF. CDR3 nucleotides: TGTGCCAGCGCCATGGCAGGGATCTATGGCTACACCTTC.

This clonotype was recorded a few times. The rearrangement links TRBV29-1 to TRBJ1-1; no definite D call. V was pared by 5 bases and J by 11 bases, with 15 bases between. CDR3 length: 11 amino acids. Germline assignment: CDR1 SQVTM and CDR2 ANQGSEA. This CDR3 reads CSVSGTHAAFF. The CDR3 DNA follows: TGCAGCGTTTCGGGAACGCACGCGGCTTTCTTT.

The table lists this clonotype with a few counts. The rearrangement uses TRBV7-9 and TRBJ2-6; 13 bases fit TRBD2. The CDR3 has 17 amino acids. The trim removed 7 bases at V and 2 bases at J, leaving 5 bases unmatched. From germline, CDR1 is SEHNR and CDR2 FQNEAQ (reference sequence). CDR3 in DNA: TGTGCCAGCACCCAGACTAGCGGGGGGACTGGGGCCAACGTCCTGACTTTC. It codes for CASTQTSGGTGANVLTF.

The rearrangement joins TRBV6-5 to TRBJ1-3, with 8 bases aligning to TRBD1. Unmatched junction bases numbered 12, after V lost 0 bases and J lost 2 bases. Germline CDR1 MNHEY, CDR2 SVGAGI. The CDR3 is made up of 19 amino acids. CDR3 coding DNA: TGTGCCAGCAGTTACTCCGGGACAGGAATACAAGGGGCTGGAAACACCATATATTTT. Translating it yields CASSYSGTGIQGAGNTIYF.

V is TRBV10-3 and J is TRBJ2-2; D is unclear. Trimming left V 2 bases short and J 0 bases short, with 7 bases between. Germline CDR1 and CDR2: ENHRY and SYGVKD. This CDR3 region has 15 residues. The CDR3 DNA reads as TGTGCCATCAGTGAGAAAAGGTCGAACACCGGGGAGCTGTTTTTT. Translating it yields CAISEKRSNTGELFF.